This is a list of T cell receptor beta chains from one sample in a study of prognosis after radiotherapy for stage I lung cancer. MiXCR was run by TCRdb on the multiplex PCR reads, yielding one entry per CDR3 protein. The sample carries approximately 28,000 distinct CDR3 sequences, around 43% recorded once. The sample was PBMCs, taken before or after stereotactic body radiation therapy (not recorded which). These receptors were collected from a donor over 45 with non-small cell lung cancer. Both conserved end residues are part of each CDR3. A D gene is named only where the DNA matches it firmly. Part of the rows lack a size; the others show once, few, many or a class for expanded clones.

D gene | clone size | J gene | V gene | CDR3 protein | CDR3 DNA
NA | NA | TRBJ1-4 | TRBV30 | CAWKAGYSNEKLFF | TGTGCCTGGAAGGCAGGGTACTCTAATGAAAAACTGTTTTTT
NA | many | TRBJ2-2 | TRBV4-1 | CASSQRPLRSTGELFF | TGCGCCAGCAGCCAAAGGCCCCTGAGGAGCACCGGGGAGCTGTTTTTT
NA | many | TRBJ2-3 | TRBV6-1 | CASSDLSGFTDTQYF | TGTGCCAGCAGCGACCTGTCAGGGTTCACAGATACGCAGTATTTT
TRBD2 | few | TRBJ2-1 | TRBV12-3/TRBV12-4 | CASSSVGTSGNPYNEQFF | TGTGCCAGCAGTTCTGTCGGGACTAGCGGGAACCCCTACAATGAGCAGTTCTTC
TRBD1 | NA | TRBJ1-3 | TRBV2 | CASRFDRVTGNTIYF | TGTGCCAGCAGATTCGACAGGGTAACTGGAAACACCATATATTTT
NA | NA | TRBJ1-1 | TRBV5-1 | CAISLGAGHTEAFF | TGCGCCATCAGCTTGGGTGCAGGTCACACTGAAGCTTTCTTC
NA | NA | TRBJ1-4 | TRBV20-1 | CSARDNEKLFF | TGCAGTGCTAGAGATAATGAAAAACTGTTTTTT
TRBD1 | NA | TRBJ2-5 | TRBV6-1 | CASRPGTGLKTQYF | TGTGCCAGCAGACCCGGGACAGGGTTAAAGACCCAGTACTTC
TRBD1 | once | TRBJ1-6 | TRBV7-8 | CASTLGTGNNSPLHF | TGTGCCAGCACCCTCGGGACAGGCAATAATTCACCCCTCCACTTT
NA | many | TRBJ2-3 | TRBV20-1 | CSGGGPQDTQYF | TGCAGTGGCGGAGGGCCGCAAGATACGCAGTATTTT
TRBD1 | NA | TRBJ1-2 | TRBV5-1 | CASSAGQVGYGYTF | TGCGCCAGCAGCGCGGGACAGGTAGGCTATGGCTACACCTTT
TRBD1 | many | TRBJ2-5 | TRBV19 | CASRDRHQETQYF | TGTGCCAGCCGGGACAGACACCAAGAGACCCAGTACTTC
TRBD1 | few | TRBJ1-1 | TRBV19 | CASSRPGQGNTEAFF | TGTGCCAGTAGTAGACCGGGACAGGGGAACACTGAAGCTTTCTTT
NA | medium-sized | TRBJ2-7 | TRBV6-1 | CASKSGTQTYEQYF | TGTGCCAGCAAGTCGGGGACACAAACCTACGAGCAGTACTTC
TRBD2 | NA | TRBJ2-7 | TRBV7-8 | CASSSTSVNREQYF | TGTGCCAGCAGCTCGACTAGCGTTAACCGCGAGCAGTACTTC
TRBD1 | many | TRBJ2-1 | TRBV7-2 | CASSPGQVPYNEQFF | TGTGCCAGCAGCCCAGGACAGGTCCCCTACAATGAGCAGTTCTTC
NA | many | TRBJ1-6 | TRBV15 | CATSIGSDNSPLHF | TGTGCCACCAGCATAGGGTCTGATAATTCACCCCTCCACTTT
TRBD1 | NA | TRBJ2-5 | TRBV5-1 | CASSEGQTETQYF | TGCGCCAGCAGCGAGGGACAGACGGAGACCCAGTACTTC
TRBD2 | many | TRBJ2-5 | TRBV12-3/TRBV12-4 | CASGPGWRGAYQETQYF | TGTGCCAGCGGCCCTGGTTGGCGGGGGGCGTACCAAGAGACCCAGTACTTC
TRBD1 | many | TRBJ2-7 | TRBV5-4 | CASSLGQGAYEQYF | TGTGCCAGCAGCCTAGGACAGGGGGCATACGAGCAGTACTTC
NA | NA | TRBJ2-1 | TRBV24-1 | CASSELNGYNEQFF | TGTGCCAGCAGTGAATTAAACGGTTACAATGAGCAGTTCTTC
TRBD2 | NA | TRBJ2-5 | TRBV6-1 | CDSSETSGGPETEYF | TGTGACAGCAGTGAGACTAGCGGGGGCCCGGAGACCGAGTACTTC
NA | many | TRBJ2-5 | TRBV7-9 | CASSLGRKEWETQYF | TGTGCCAGCAGCTTGGGACGGAAAGAGTGGGAGACCCAGTACTTC
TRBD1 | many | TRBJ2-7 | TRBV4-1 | CASSHDKQGANEQYF | TGCGCCAGCAGCCATGACAAACAGGGGGCCAACGAGCAGTACTTC
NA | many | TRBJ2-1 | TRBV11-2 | CASSLEIQGNEQFF | TGTGCCAGCAGCTTAGAGATACAGGGAAACGAGCAGTTCTTC
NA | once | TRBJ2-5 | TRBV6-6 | CASSYSRAGRDEETQYF | TGTGCCAGCAGTTACTCGAGGGCGGGGAGAGACGAAGAGACCCAGTACTTC
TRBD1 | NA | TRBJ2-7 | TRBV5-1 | CASSLGQGREQYF | TGCGCCAGCAGCTTGGGACAGGGGCGAGAGCAGTACTTC
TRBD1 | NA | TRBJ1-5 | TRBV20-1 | CSAIARTGAESNQPQHF | TGCAGTGCTATTGCCCGGACAGGGGCTGAGAGCAATCAGCCCCAGCATTTT
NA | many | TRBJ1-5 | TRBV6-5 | CASSSGTPYSNQPQHF | TGTGCCAGCAGTTCTGGGACACCCTATAGCAATCAGCCCCAGCATTTT
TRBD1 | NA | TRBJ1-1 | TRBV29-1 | CSVEDTGRGVTEAFF | TGCAGCGTTGAAGATACCGGCAGGGGGGTTACTGAAGCTTTCTTT
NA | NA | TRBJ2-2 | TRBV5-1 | CASSWLGLVRELFF | TGCGCCAGCAGCTGGCTCGGTCTGGTCCGGGAGCTGTTTTTT
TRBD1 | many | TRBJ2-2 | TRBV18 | CASSPPRGTANTGELFF | TGTGCCAGCTCACCACCGCGAGGGACAGCGAACACCGGGGAGCTGTTTTTT